This entry describes one T cell receptor beta chain. This record comes from a study of blood T cell repertoires in COVID-19. Study overall: The United States, Italy and Spain provided the acute and convalescent COVID-19 samples. T cells, B-cell-depleted T cells, or PBMCs supplied cDNA or gDNA.

In the original analysis: For nucleated cells, counts were estimated from reference gene primer amplification. TCRdb's copy holds only in-frame clones and misses some; the assay was immunoSEQ multiplex PCR. Clonal size and the V and J genes are those of that table, whereas D and trimming came from the DNA. This sample carries some 150,000 clones, about 80% of them seen once, and the ten largest clones take more than 2%. The CDR3 consists of 15 residues. The germline CDR1 and CDR2 sequences are MNHNY and SVGAGI (reference sequence). V was shortened by 4 bases and J by 2 bases, with 13 bases between the two germline ends.

The sample was peripheral blood. The TCR originated in a man between 65 and 85 years old with acute or convalescent COVID-19. The genes are TRBV6-6 and TRBJ2-3; a possible D gene is TRBD1 (6 bases). CDR3 loop: CASSSFTGNTDTQYF. The CDR3 DNA is TGTGCCAGCAGTTCCTTCACAGGGAACACAGATACGCAGTATTTT.